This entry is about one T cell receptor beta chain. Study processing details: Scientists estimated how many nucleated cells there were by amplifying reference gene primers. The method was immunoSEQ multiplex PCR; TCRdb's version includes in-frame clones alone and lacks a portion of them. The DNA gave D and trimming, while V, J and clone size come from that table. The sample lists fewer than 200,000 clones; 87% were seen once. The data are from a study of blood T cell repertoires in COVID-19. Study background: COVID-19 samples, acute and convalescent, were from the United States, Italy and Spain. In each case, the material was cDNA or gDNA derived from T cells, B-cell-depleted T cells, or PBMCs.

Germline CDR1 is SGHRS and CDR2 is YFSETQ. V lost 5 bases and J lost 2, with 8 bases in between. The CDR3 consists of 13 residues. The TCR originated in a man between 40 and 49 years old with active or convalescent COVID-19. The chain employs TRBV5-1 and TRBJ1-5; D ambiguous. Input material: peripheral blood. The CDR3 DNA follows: TGCGCCAGCAGTGAGCGCGGCAATCAGCCCCAGCATTTT. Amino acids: CASSERGNQPQHF. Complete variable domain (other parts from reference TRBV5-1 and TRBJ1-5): KAGVTQTPRYLIKTRGQQVTLSCSPISGHRSVSWYQQTPGQGLQFLFEYFSETQRNKGNFPGRFSGRQFSNSRSEMNVSTLELGDSALYLCASSERGNQPQHFGDGTRLSIL.